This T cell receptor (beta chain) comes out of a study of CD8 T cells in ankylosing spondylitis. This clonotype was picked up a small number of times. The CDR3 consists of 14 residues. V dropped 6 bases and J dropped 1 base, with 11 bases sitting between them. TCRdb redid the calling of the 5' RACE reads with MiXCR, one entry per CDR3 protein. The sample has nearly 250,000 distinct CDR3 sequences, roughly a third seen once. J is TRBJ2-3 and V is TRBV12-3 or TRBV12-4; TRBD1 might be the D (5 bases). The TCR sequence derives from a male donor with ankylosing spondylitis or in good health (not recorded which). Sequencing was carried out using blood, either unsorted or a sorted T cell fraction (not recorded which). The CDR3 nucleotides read TGTGCCAGCAGCCGCGTGGGGCGCACAGATACGCAGTATTTT. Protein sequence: CASSRVGRTDTQYF.